This TCR beta chain is drawn from a study of blood T cell repertoires in COVID-19. Study as a whole: Samples came from the United States, Italy and Spain, spanning acute and convalescent COVID-19. PBMCs, B-cell-depleted T cells, or T cells were the source of the cDNA or gDNA that made up the material.

Participants reported their clinical history, and cohort assignment relied on those reports. V gave up 4 bases and J gave up 0 bases, with 13 bases separating them. CDR1 and CDR2 from the germline V gene are ENHRY and SYGVKD. The CDR3 spans 15 residues. Per the authors' pipeline: For nucleated cells, counts were estimated from reference gene primer amplification. The data were produced by immunoSEQ multiplex PCR, yet TCRdb's version contains in-frame clones alone and is incomplete. Clone size and the V and J calls come from that table; the DNA yielded D and trimming. The sample yields over 150,000 clones, around 90% seen once.

The TCR was taken from a woman younger than 30 who had recovered from COVID-19. The sample taken for sequencing was PBMCs or T cells enriched from blood (not recorded which). This chain connects TRBV10-3 to TRBJ2-7, with D unclear. CDR3 bases: TGTGCCATCAGTGCGGAACTACTGGCCTCCTACGAGCAGTACTTC. This sequence encodes CAISAELLASYEQYF.